This T cell receptor (beta chain) came from a study of T cells in Graves' hyperthyroidism and ophthalmopathy (dated by TCRdb to about 2019). For the wider study: A discovery cohort of about a hundred patients, roughly 43 with Graves' ophthalmopathy and approximately 55 with stable Graves' hyperthyroidism, was used to find distinguishing TCR V-J signatures. The study also compared thyroid tissue and blood T-cell repertoires from a handful of Graves' hyperthyroidism patients. The paper reports TCR Vbeta CDR3 sequencing of approximately 140 peripheral blood samples: 40 or so ophthalmopathy, 75 to 80 hyperthyroidism and around 17 progressor patients. For training and testing, the roughly 93 patients in the discovery cohort were randomly divided in a 7:3 ratio. An independent validation cohort of 18 to 20 hyperthyroidism patients and 17 patients who later progressed to ophthalmopathy tested prospective prediction of ophthalmopathy. Following sampling, methimazole starting at 30 mg daily was given to hyperthyroidism patients, and high-dose intravenous methylprednisolone was given to ophthalmopathy patients. The paper's findings and limits, for the study overall: In validation, the model predicted progression to ophthalmopathy with around 71% sensitivity and 72.22% specificity, a median of 6.5 months before onset. Most expanded thyroid clonotypes (frequency above 0.001) were also detected in blood, suggesting blood repertoires may reflect thyroid immune responses. Sample size was not statistically predetermined, and investigators were not blinded to group allocation. A model built on a 13 V-J signature distinguished ophthalmopathy from stable hyperthyroidism, reaching around 87% sensitivity and 81.08% specificity in cross-validation and 80%/75% in testing.

Comments on this clonotype: What antigen it recognizes has not been identified. This may arise from a read error, as a much more abundant clone is one base away.

Exclusion was applied to patients with uncontrolled infections, other autoimmune diseases, pregnancy or lactation. Diagnoses relied on clinical symptoms, serum thyroxine and TRAb, thyroid ultrasound and orbital computed tomography. Total RNA was extracted with Trizol reagent, and quality was checked on an Agilent 2100 Bioanalyzer. The TCR beta CDR3 regions were amplified from RNA transcripts. The TCR CDR3 was subjected to a first round of RT-PCR using the HTBI primer set and the Qiagen OneStep RT-PCR kit. The libraries were constructed in a second round of multiplex PCR and then size-selected and purified. Paired-end sequencing of the libraries was performed with 100 bp reads on an Illumina HiSeq2000. In the paper's pipeline: Raw data were processed with SOAPnuke, discarding reads with adapters, uncalled bases, mean Phred below 15, or no exact constant-primer or identifier match. COPE v1.2.5 was used to merge the high-quality paired reads, and each unique nucleotide sequence was defined as a clonotype. MiTCR v1.1 was used to align clonotypes to the IMGT TRBV, TRBD and TRBJ reference segments. The analysis included only V-J combinations with a frequency above 0.0001, which together covered 99% to 99.2% of the repertoires. The TCS score was defined as F50 (clonal expansion) divided by E x V (chaos), with BLOSUM62-based TCRdist calculated between CDR3 peptides within each V-J. Welch's t-statistics and random forest reduced fewer than 550 V-J features to 13, which were used in a naive Bayes classifier (R e1071). The Morisita-Horn index was used to measure how similar the thyroid and blood repertoires were. The public reads were quality trimmed at Q25 with fastp and then assembled into clones with MiXCR by TCRdb, keeping productive beta chains. All rows with the same CDR3 protein become a single entry with the most common DNA and genes. The V and J calls were not made by the authors but by TCRdb's processing. In this sample the table shows 500,000 to 600,000 distinct CDR3 sequences, more than 45% of which occur a single time. The ten top clones hold roughly 19% of the sample.

Sequenced input: peripheral blood or thyroid tissue (not recorded which). The TCR originated in an adult woman with Graves' disease, either hyperthyroidism or ophthalmopathy (not recorded which).

The DNA reads as follows: TGTGCCACCAGTTACCAGCTAGCGGGGGTCTACGAGCAGTACTTC. The translation is CATSYQLAGVYEQYF. This receptor chain uses TRBV6-1 and TRBJ2-7, with 10 bases in between that match TRBD2. Spanning cysteine to phenylalanine, the CDR3 consists of 15 amino acids. Only the CDR3 portion is preserved as DNA: 45 bases, with reading frame beginning at the first base. CDR1 and CDR2 were assigned from the germline V gene as MNHNS and SASEGT.